A selection of T cell receptor beta chains follows, all from one sample in a study of T cell repertoires in cytomegalovirus infection. TCRdb ran MiXCR on the reads and lists one entry per CDR3 protein. Of 900,000 to 950,000 distinct CDR3 sequences in the sample, 25% to 40% were seen once. The antigens of these receptors remain unknown. Specimen: cultured CD8+ T cells from PBMCs, collected from culture after CMV antigen stimulation. The receptors originated from a human donor in good health (CMV status not recorded). Some clones in this sample may be carry-over from other donors' samples. Both conserved end residues are part of each CDR3. D genes are given only for firm matches. Clone size is stated in some rows and not others, as once, few, many or a class when expanded.

abundance,d_gene,v_gene,j_gene,CDR3aa,CDR3nt
many,-,TRBV12-3/TRBV12-4,TRBJ2-1,CASSLGPSDNEQFF,TGTGCCAGCAGTTTAGGCCCCTCGGACAATGAGCAGTTCTTC
many,TRBD1,TRBV7-6,TRBJ2-7,CASSPAGGEQYF,TGTGCCAGCAGCCCGGCAGGGGGAGAGCAGTACTTC
-,-,TRBV19,TRBJ1-5,CATMGQDNQPQHF,TGTGCCACCATGGGCCAGGACAATCAGCCCCAGCATTTT
-,-,TRBV5-5,TRBJ2-1,CASSLREAAYSYNEQFF,TGTGCCAGCAGCTTGAGGGAGGCGGCTTACTCCTACAATGAGCAGTTCTTC
-,-,TRBV15,TRBJ2-5,CATSRELAVQETQYF,TGTGCCACCAGCAGAGAATTAGCGGTACAAGAGACCCAGTACTTC
few,-,TRBV7-9,TRBJ1-1,CASSIGTTEAFF,TGTGCCAGCAGCATCGGGACCACTGAAGCTTTCTTT
-,TRBD2,TRBV24-1,TRBJ2-3,CATRGVETDTQYF,TGTGCCACTCGGGGGGTCGAGACAGATACGCAGTATTTT
-,-,TRBV6-1,TRBJ1-5,CASVSWGAGNQPQHF,TGTGCCAGCGTTAGTTGGGGGGCGGGCAATCAGCCCCAGCATTTT
-,-,TRBV4-1,TRBJ2-1,CASSQDLGGQRRRDEQFF,TGCGCCAGCAGCCAAGATCTGGGGGGCCAACGCCGTAGGGATGAGCAGTTCTTC
-,TRBD1,TRBV7-9,TRBJ1-5,CASSGRQGRLGNQPQHF,TGTGCCAGCAGCGGCCGACAGGGACGGTTAGGCAATCAGCCCCAGCATTTT
-,-,TRBV12-3/TRBV12-4,TRBJ1-1,CASSLSPGSLTEAFF,TGTGCCAGCAGTTTATCTCCAGGTTCCCTGACTGAAGCTTTCTTT
many,TRBD1,TRBV7-6,TRBJ2-1,CASSFAGTGAYNEQFF,TGTGCCAGCAGTTTCGCCGGGACAGGAGCCTACAATGAGCAGTTCTTC
once,TRBD2,TRBV12-3/TRBV12-4,TRBJ2-1,CTSTPLAGVYNEQFF,TGTACCAGCACCCCCCTGGCGGGGGTGTACAATGAGCAGTTCTTC
many,-,TRBV5-1,TRBJ2-1,CASSLKTLDSSSYNEQFF,TGCGCCAGCAGCTTGAAGACCCTCGACTCAAGCTCCTACAATGAGCAGTTCTTC
-,TRBD1,TRBV6-1,TRBJ2-3,CASSGQGGGDTQYF,TGTGCCAGCAGCGGACAGGGAGGTGGAGATACGCAGTATTTT
-,TRBD1,TRBV9,TRBJ1-2,CASSVTDRDNYGYTF,TGTGCCAGCAGCGTAACGGACAGGGATAACTATGGCTACACCTTC
-,TRBD1,TRBV9,TRBJ1-6,CASSVEDRVASPLHF,TGTGCCAGCAGCGTAGAGGACAGGGTGGCTTCACCCCTCCACTTT
-,-,TRBV6-2/TRBV6-3,TRBJ1-5,CASSYSGGGPQHF,TGTGCCAGCAGTTACTCGGGGGGTGGGCCCCAGCATTTT
-,TRBD2,TRBV7-9,TRBJ2-3,CASTPAVGTSGGIGTDTQYF,TGTGCCAGCACGCCCGCTGTTGGGACTAGCGGGGGAATTGGCACAGATACGCAGTATTTT
-,-,TRBV5-3,TRBJ1-1,CDSSWSPGRTEAFF,TGTGACAGCAGCTGGAGCCCGGGACGCACTGAAGCTTTCTTT
-,TRBD1,TRBV5-1,TRBJ1-2,CASSLGTGKVYGYTF,TGCGCCAGCAGCTTGGGGACAGGAAAAGTCTATGGCTACACCTTC
-,-,TRBV4-3,TRBJ1-4,CASSQDPRGRNEKLFF,TGCGCCAGCAGCCAAGATCCCAGGGGTCGGAATGAAAAACTGTTTTTT
-,TRBD1,TRBV7-9,TRBJ2-7,CASSHRGNYEQYF,TGTGCCAGCAGCCACAGGGGAAACTACGAGCAGTACTTC
-,TRBD2,TRBV9,TRBJ2-1,CASSAGTSGTYNEQFF,TGTGCCAGCAGCGCAGGGACTAGCGGGACCTACAATGAGCAGTTCTTC
-,-,TRBV7-2,TRBJ1-4,CASSPRHPQATNEKLFF,TGTGCCAGCAGCCCCCGACACCCCCAGGCGACTAATGAAAAACTGTTTTTT
few,-,TRBV19,TRBJ2-7,CASSPIRGYEQYF,TGTGCCAGTAGCCCGATCAGGGGTTACGAGCAGTACTTC
-,TRBD2,TRBV6-2/TRBV6-3,TRBJ2-1,CASSGTITYNEQFF,TGTGCCAGCAGCGGGACTATTACCTACAATGAGCAGTTCTTC